The T cell receptor beta chain described here comes from a study of blood T cell repertoires in COVID-19. Study overall: Acute-phase and convalescent COVID-19 samples originated in the United States, Italy and Spain. From T cells, B-cell-depleted T cells, or PBMCs came the material, which was cDNA or gDNA.

The V and J ends lost 3 bases and 0 bases respectively, with 9 bases between them. Germline values: CDR1 GTSNPN, CDR2 SVGIG (reference sequence). This CDR3 is built from 13 residues. Per the authors' pipeline: Reference gene primers were amplified, and this amplification served to estimate nucleated cell counts. Produced via immunoSEQ multiplex PCR; TCRdb's table is partial and in-frame only. V and J calls and clone size come straight from that table; D and trimming were deduced from the DNA. Here the sample spans hundreds of thousands of clones, just over 85% being singletons. The sequence came from a woman in her thirties with active or convalescent COVID-19. The chain is built from TRBV30 and TRBJ2-7; D gene unclear. The material sequenced was peripheral blood. CDR3 loop: CAWSFDNSYEQYF. For the CDR3, the DNA is TGTGCCTGGAGCTTTGACAACTCCTACGAGCAGTACTTC.